Here is one TCR beta chain with its context. The sample belongs to a study of blood T cell repertoires in COVID-19. A Seattle source enrolled patients during active infection and followed them longitudinally. The method was immunoSEQ multiplex PCR; TCRdb's version includes in-frame clones alone and lacks a portion of them. Among under 60,000 clones, 65% to 85% were seen once, and the ten largest hold about a tenth. Trimming took 4 bases from V and 7 from J, leaving 20 bases between them. CDR3 length: 15 residues. CDR1 and CDR2 (germline): MNHEY, SMNVEV (reference sequence). Sequenced sample: peripheral blood. This sequence joins TRBV27 and TRBJ2-7, with D possibly being TRBD2 (6 bases). This TCR was sampled from a man in his thirties or forties with COVID-19, enrolled during active disease. The CDR3 DNA follows: TGTGCCAGCAGTTCCCCCGGGACTTCTAAAGGAGAGCAGTACTTC. This translates into CASSSPGTSKGEQYF.